This T cell receptor beta chain was sequenced for a study of monozygotic twins with inflammatory bowel disease. TCRdb processed the 5' RACE reads again and assigns one entry to each CDR3 protein, with no DNA. The listing contains approximately 390,000 distinct CDR3 sequences. The CDR3 consists of 19 residues. The V gene's germline CDR1 is SGHNT and CDR2 YYREEE (reference sequence). Sequencing was carried out using blood. This chain joins TRBV5-4 and TRBJ1-5; TCRdb's D call of TRBD1 is untestable without DNA. This TCR was recovered from a human donor with ulcerative colitis or Crohn's disease, or a healthy co-twin of an affected twin (not recorded which). CDR3 in amino acids: CASSSFPQGALASNQPQHF.